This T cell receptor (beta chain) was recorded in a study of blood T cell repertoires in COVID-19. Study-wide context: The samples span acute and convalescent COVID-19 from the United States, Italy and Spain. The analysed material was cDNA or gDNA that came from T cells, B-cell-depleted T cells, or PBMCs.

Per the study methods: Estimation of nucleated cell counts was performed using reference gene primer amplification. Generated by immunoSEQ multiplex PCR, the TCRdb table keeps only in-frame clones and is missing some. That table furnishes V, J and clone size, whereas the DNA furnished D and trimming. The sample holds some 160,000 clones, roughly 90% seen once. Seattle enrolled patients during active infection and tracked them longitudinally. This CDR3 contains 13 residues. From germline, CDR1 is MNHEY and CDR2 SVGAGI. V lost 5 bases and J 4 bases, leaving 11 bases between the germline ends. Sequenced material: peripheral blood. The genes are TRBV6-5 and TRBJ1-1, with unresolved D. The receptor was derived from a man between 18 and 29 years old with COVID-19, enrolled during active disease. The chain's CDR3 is CASSQSYTTEAFF. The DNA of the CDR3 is TGTGCCAGCAGTCAATCATACACCACTGAAGCTTTCTTT.